This TCR beta chain is from a study of vaccination and CD4 T cells after COVID-19 (dated by TCRdb to the early 2020s). Concerning the study at large: Every convalescent patient had a positive nasal swab PCR test for SARS-CoV-2, with mild disease in 9 or 10 patients and severe disease in one. The convalescent cohort comprised six males and four females, including two Hispanic individuals, seven Caucasians, two Asians and one multiracial person. In 9 to 11 COVID-19 convalescent patients and a few infection-naive healthy vaccine recipients, researchers compared the spike-specific CD4+ TCR repertoire from before mRNA vaccination with the repertoire from after. Post-COVID blood samples were collected from convalescent patients a median of roughly 100 days after diagnosis, with a range of about 30 to 180 days. Each participant got two doses of either the Pfizer-BioNTech BNT162b2 vaccine (n=8) or the Moderna mRNA-1273 vaccine (n=2). The cultures were stimulated with overlapping spike peptide pools from SARS-CoV-2 and from the common cold coronaviruses HCoV-NL63, HCoV-OC43 and HCoV-229E. Control cultures received a CEFX viral epitope pool as the positive control, an HIV-1 Nef peptide pool as the negative control, or no peptide. Post-vaccine blood samples were obtained a median of approximately 74 days after the second vaccine dose, with a range of roughly 12 to 250 days.

Sample treatment or condition, as interpreted from the label and publication: approximately 11-day PBMC culture with coronavirus spike peptide pools or control peptides (ViraFEST assay). To expand antigen-specific T cells with peptide pools and then pick out the expanded clonotypes through TCR sequencing, the study relied on the ViraFEST assay. The convalescent patients' positive SARS-CoV-2 PCR tests fell between March and December 2020, which was before the Alpha, Beta and Delta variants emerged in the United States. Each well held around 2.1 million PBMCs cultured with around 10 ug/ml peptide pools in IMDM containing around 5% human AB serum and roughly 10 IU/ml IL-2. Half of the culture medium was replaced with fresh IL-2-containing medium on days 3 and 7. Once the cells had been in culture for about 10 days, the EasySep CD4+ T cell isolation kit was used to isolate CD4+ T cells by negative selection. PBMCs were separated from whole blood using Ficoll-Paque Plus gradient centrifugation and then either used fresh or cryopreserved at -140C. In general, triplicate wells were set up for every culture condition.

The library was built by means of PCR. DNA from cultured CD4+ T cells was subjected to TCR sequencing with the Oncomine TCR Beta short-read assay at the Johns Hopkins FTIC core. Genomic DNA was extracted from the cultured CD4+ T cells with the QIAamp micro DNA kit. Oncomine TCR Beta libraries from cultured CD4+ T cells were pooled using unique dual indexes and sequenced on an Illumina iSeq 100. The original methods were these. Non-productive sequences were removed, and CDR3s that did not start with C, did not end with F or W, or were shorter than 7 amino acids were discarded. The MANAFEST web application was used to identify antigen-specific clonotypes by comparing peptide-stimulated wells against reference wells and other culture wells. Positive clones required FDR below 0.05, an odds ratio above 5, and productive frequency above 0.1% in at least two of three replicate wells. Clonotypes that were significantly expanded in both SARS-CoV-2 spike wells and at least one common cold coronavirus spike condition were defined as cross-reactive. Levenshtein distances (stringdist) and unrooted phylogenetic trees (ape) in R version 3.6.1 were used to assess CDR3 homology. In TCRdb, the public reads were trimmed at Q25 with fastp and aligned with MiXCR, with productive beta chains retained. Each CDR3 protein appears once, grouped with its most common genes and DNA. For this entry, the V and J calls and clone size follow TCRdb and not the study's own pipeline. The sample contains about 19,000 distinct CDR3 sequences, around 41% of them found a single time. The top ten clonotypes cover around 14% of the sample.

The full study reports these points: The median number of SARS-CoV-2-reactive clonotypes rose from under 25 after infection to roughly 40 after vaccination, but the change was not significant. Only a relatively small number of convalescent patients were included in the study, and early timepoints following natural infection were not analyzed. Among convalescent patients, a median roughly 90% of the SARS-CoV-2-reactive clones seen after vaccination appeared only after vaccination, which suggests priming specific to the vaccine. Of the vaccine-specific clones found in convalescent patients, nearly all (304 of 307) were mono-reactive for SARS-CoV-2 spike instead of being cross-reactive with common cold coronaviruses.

The CDR3 spans 16 residues, from the cysteine through the phenylalanine. The DNA shown is the 48-base CDR3, in frame from base 1. This clonotype was seen a single time. Its antigen specificity is not known. Base qualities are missing; no much larger clone stands one base away. One read alone is weak evidence. The receptor was derived from a human donor with COVID-19. In this chain, TRBV21-1 is recombined with TRBJ1-3. TRBV21-1 has pseudogene status. The specimen sequenced was cultured CD4+ T cells from blood. The bases are TGTGCCAGCAGCAAAGAAGGCAGGCCGGATGGAAACACCATATATTTT. It translates as CASSKEGRPDGNTIYF.